These 21 T cell receptor beta chains originate from one sample sequenced in a study of blood T cell repertoires in COVID-19. Data came from immunoSEQ multiplex PCR; TCRdb stores just in-frame clones and leaves some out. The table lists about 480,000 clones, 70% to 90% of them singletons. The sample consisted of PBMCs or T cells enriched from blood (not recorded which). Receptor source: a woman under 30 with acute COVID-19.

This chain joins TRBV2 and TRBJ2-7; D unresolved. V was trimmed by 7 bases and J by 2 bases, leaving 9 bases between them. CDR3 length: 12 residues. From germline, CDR1 is SNHLY and CDR2 FYNNEI. CDR3 nucleotide sequence: TGTGCCAGCACTGTCCCGGCCTACGAGCAGTACTTC. Encoded protein: CASTVPAYEQYF.

The chain recombines TRBV7-3 with TRBJ1-1; D is possibly TRBD1 (5 bases). The ends were cut back, 5 bases at V and 5 bases at J, with 24 bases in the middle. The CDR3 has 17 residues. Germline-derived CDR1 and CDR2 are SGHTA and FQGTGA. The CDR3 sequence: CASSPGGGSRSRTEAFF. In DNA form, the CDR3 reads TGTGCCAGCAGCCCCGGGGGGGGGAGTAGGAGCAGAACTGAAGCTTTCTTT.

V and J are TRBV6-1 and TRBJ1-5, with D tentatively TRBD1 (6 bases). V gave up 2 bases and J gave up 7 bases, with 15 bases separating them. From germline, CDR1 is MNHNS and CDR2 SASEGT. This CDR3 is built from 15 residues. The DNA for the CDR3 is TGTGCCAGCAGTGAATCACAGGGATCTCGACAGCCCCAGCATTTT. The encoded protein is CASSESQGSRQPQHF.

This clone appeared a single time. J is TRBJ1-1 and V is TRBV7-2, with 9 positions matching TRBD1. Germline trimming cut 5 bases from V and 7 bases from J; bases unmatched to any gene: 8. From germline, CDR1 is SGHTA and CDR2 FQGNSA. The CDR3 extends over 14 amino acids. This CDR3 reads CASSLNRGHNEAFF. In nucleotides, the CDR3 is TGTGCCAGCAGCCTCAACAGGGGGCATAATGAAGCTTTCTTT.

This clone was seen just once. The chain is built from TRBV4-1 and TRBJ1-4, with 7 bases identical to TRBD1. The germline V gene encodes CDR1 MGHRA and CDR2 YSYEKL. The length of the CDR3 is 14 residues. V lost 0 bases and J lost 5; bases outside the gene matches: 0. As DNA, the CDR3 is TGCGCCAGCAGCCAAGACAGGGGGAATGAAAAACTGTTTTTT. Translation: CASSQDRGNEKLFF.

The chain joins TRBV28 to TRBJ2-6, with D perhaps matching TRBD1 (5 bases). The germline CDR1 and CDR2 sequences are MDHEN and SYDVKM. The CDR3 totals 13 residues. V lost 9 bases, J lost 2 bases, and 8 bases lay in between. The CDR3: CASRGPGANVLTF. The CDR3 nucleotides read TGTGCCAGTAGGGGCCCTGGGGCCAACGTCCTGACTTTC.

This clone came up once. V usage is TRBV6-2 or TRBV6-3 and J usage is TRBJ1-4; tentative D call: TRBD1 (5 bases). The germline V gene encodes CDR1 MNHEY and CDR2 SVGEGT. With 6 bases removed from V and 8 bases from J, the gap between germline ends came to 16 bases. The CDR3 runs to 14 residues. CDR3: CASSNQGVQEKLFF. In DNA, the CDR3 is TGTGCCAGCAGCAACCAAGGGGTTCAAGAAAAACTGTTTTTT.

This sequence joins TRBV12-3 or TRBV12-4 and TRBJ1-2; maybe TRBD1 (6 bases). The CDR3 is 13 residues long. Trimming stripped 6 bases from V and 4 bases from J, with 12 bases between. CDR3 nucleotides: TGTGCCAGCAGCAAACAGGACAGCTATGGCTACACCTTC. Translating it yields CASSKQDSYGYTF.

The chain employs TRBV5-5 and TRBJ2-7; maybe TRBD1 (6 bases). Trimming left V 5 bases short and J 2 bases short, with 17 bases between. CDR1 is SGHKS, CDR2 YYEKEE, per germline (reference sequence). CDR3 size: 15 residues. DNA for the CDR3: TGTGCCAGCAGGAGTGGGACAACCGGGCCCTACGAGCAGTACTTC. It is translated as CASRSGTTGPYEQYF.

The chain employs TRBV19 and TRBJ1-6; TRBD1 matches 8 bases. CDR3 length: 17 residues. V was pared by 5 bases and J by 7 bases, with 13 bases of the junction left unmatched. CDR1 and CDR2 (germline): LNHDA, SQIVND (reference sequence). CDR3: CASSVTGTGLWNSPLHF. In DNA form, the CDR3 reads TGTGCCAGTAGTGTAACCGGGACAGGTCTTTGGAATTCACCCCTCCACTTT.

The rearrangement links TRBV12-3 or TRBV12-4 to TRBJ1-6; TRBD1 matches 9 bases. CDR3 length: 13 residues. V dropped 6 bases and J dropped 8; count of bases not matched to a gene: 2. CDR3 in amino acids: CASRGQGYSPLHF. CDR3 sequence (DNA): TGTGCCAGCAGGGGACAGGGTTATTCACCCCTCCACTTT.

This clone was counted at least ten times. The chain couples TRBV27 to TRBJ1-2; D is perhaps TRBD1 (6 bases). Trimming left V 6 bases short and J 8 bases short, with 16 bases between. This CDR3 is built from 13 residues. Germline V CDR1 and CDR2: MNHEY, SMNVEV (reference sequence). For the CDR3, the DNA is TGTGCCAGCAGGCCAGGGGCCGTAGAAGGCTACACCTTC. Translated: CASRPGAVEGYTF.

The chain links TRBV27 to TRBJ1-1; a weak D match, TRBD1 (6 bases). With 6 bases removed from V and 6 bases from J, the gap between germline ends came to 11 bases. Germline V gene data show CDR1 as MNHEY and CDR2 as SMNVEV (reference sequence). CDR3 length: 12 residues. The CDR3 nucleotides are TGTGCCAGCAGACAGGGTGTCTCTGAAGCTTTCTTT. It yields the protein CASRQGVSEAFF.

The rearrangement links TRBV6-1 to TRBJ1-6, with D hard to call. Deletions cut 3 bases from V and 7 bases from J, with 13 bases between. CDR1 and CDR2 (germline): MNHNS, SASEGT. The CDR3 has 15 amino acids. CDR3 sequence (DNA): TGTGCCAGCAGTGAGTACGACAAACGGAATTCACCCCTCCACTTT. Encoded protein: CASSEYDKRNSPLHF.

This clone was found once. CDR3: CASSVDRINYGYTF. The CDR3 nucleotides read TGTGCCAGCAGCGTAGACAGGATAAACTATGGCTACACCTTC. The chain links TRBV9 to TRBJ1-2; D is perhaps TRBD1 (5 bases). Germline V lookup: CDR1 SGDLS, CDR2 YYNGEE. Trimming pared 0 bases from V and 2 bases from J, leaving 8 bases between. This CDR3 region has 14 residues.

The CDR3 sequence: CATGTSYNEQFF. Written as DNA, the CDR3 is TGTGCCACCGGGACTAGCTACAATGAGCAGTTCTTC. This chain links TRBV24-1 with TRBJ2-1, with 8 bases fitting TRBD2. Germline loops: CDR1 KGHDR, CDR2 SFDVKD. The CDR3 extends over 12 amino acids. Trimming took 9 bases from V and 3 from J; bases not matched to a gene: 0.

The chain links TRBV27 to TRBJ2-1; 10 bases match TRBD2. Trimming cost V 3 bases and J 4 bases; bases outside gene matches: 3. From germline, CDR1 is MNHEY and CDR2 SMNVEV (reference sequence). The length of the CDR3 is 15 residues. CDR3 sequence: CASSFLAGAYNEQFF. CDR3 DNA sequence: TGTGCCAGCAGTTTTCTAGCGGGGGCTTACAATGAGCAGTTCTTC.

This sequence joins TRBV6-2 or TRBV6-3 and TRBJ2-3, with D possibly being TRBD1 (5 bases). The CDR3 runs 15 residues. The germline V gene has CDR1 MNHEY and CDR2 SVGEGT. The V end was cut by 5 bases, the J end by 2 bases, with 14 bases between. The CDR3 nucleotides are TGTGCCAGCAGTCCCCAGGGATTTCCCACAGATACGCAGTATTTT. Its protein product is CASSPQGFPTDTQYF.

The chain has TRBV3-1 (or the pseudogene TRBV3-2) and TRBJ1-6; 7 bases match TRBD1. Looked up from germline, CDR1 is LGHDT and CDR2 is YNNKEL (reference sequence). V lost 0 bases to trimming and J lost 13 bases; unmatched junction nucleotides: 9. The CDR3 extends over 15 amino acids. The CDR3 loop reads CASSQDTGELRPLHF. The DNA for the CDR3 is TGTGCCAGCAGCCAAGATACAGGGGAACTTAGGCCCCTCCACTTT.

V usage is TRBV2 and J usage is TRBJ2-5; D gene ambiguous. Germline CDR1 reads SNHLY; CDR2 reads FYNNEI. Deletions cut 3 bases from V and 7 bases from J, with 12 bases between. There are 13 residues in the CDR3. The CDR3, as DNA: TGTGCCAGCAGTGATGGTAGTTCTTTGACCCAGTACTTC. The encoded protein is CASSDGSSLTQYF.

This chain links TRBV14 with TRBJ2-1; 7 bases are a match to TRBD2. The trim removed 1 base at V and 8 bases at J, leaving 8 bases unmatched. CDR1 SGHDN and CDR2 FVKESK come from the germline V gene. The CDR3 has 15 amino acids. CDR3 residues: CASSQALKTSHEQFF. DNA of the CDR3: TGTGCCAGCAGCCAAGCCCTAAAGACTAGCCATGAGCAGTTCTTC.